The rows below give T cell receptor beta chains drawn from one sample of a study of blood T cell repertoires in COVID-19. Assay: immunoSEQ multiplex PCR; the TCRdb copy retains only in-frame clones and omits some. Of 250,000 to 300,000 clones in the sample, 85% to 90% are singletons; the top ten hold under 3%. The material sequenced was PBMCs or T cells enriched from blood (not recorded which). The receptor set was obtained from a woman aged 45 to 65 who had been exposed to COVID-19. The CDR3 runs from the conserved cysteine through the conserved F or W. The D gene is left open where the match is weak. Only part of the rows carry a size: once, few, many, or a class if the clone is expanded.

cdr3_aa cdr3_nt v_call clone_size d_call j_call
CASSRTGVSGYGYTF TGTGCCAGTAGTAGAACAGGGGTAAGCGGCTATGGCTACACCTTC TRBV19 . TRBD1 TRBJ1-2
CASRLGTGIYEQYF TGTGCCAGCAGACTCGGGACAGGGATTTACGAGCAGTACTTC TRBV25-1 . TRBD1 TRBJ2-7
CASRRNRDTDTQYF TGTGCCAGCAGGAGGAACAGGGACACAGATACGCAGTATTTT TRBV25-1 . . TRBJ2-3
CASSGKGAGTMETQYF TGTGCCAGTAGTGGAAAGGGGGCCGGGACCATGGAGACCCAGTACTTC TRBV19 . TRBD1 TRBJ2-5
CASSRALQGNTEAFF TGTGCCAGCAGCCGGGCCCTACAGGGAAACACTGAAGCTTTCTTT TRBV14 . . TRBJ1-1
CAGQLNTEAFF TGTGCCGGCCAGTTGAACACTGAAGCTTTCTTT TRBV7-9 . . TRBJ1-1
CASSPPGGYTEAFF TGCGCCAGCAGCCCCCCGGGAGGGTACACTGAAGCTTTCTTT TRBV5-1 few . TRBJ1-1
CASSSYSGTGRNGYTF TGTGCCAGCAGCTCCTACTCCGGGACAGGGCGGAACGGCTACACCTTC TRBV11-2 . TRBD1 TRBJ1-2
CASSLNDRAYQETQYF TGCGCCAGCAGCCTCAACGACAGGGCATACCAAGAGACCCAGTACTTC TRBV5-1 . TRBD1 TRBJ2-5
CASSPSGQGYGAFF TGTGCCAGCAGCCCCTCGGGACAGGGCTACGGAGCTTTCTTT TRBV7-9 . TRBD1 TRBJ1-1
CASSKTGGAGGELFF TGTGCCAGTAGCAAAACAGGGGGCGCGGGCGGGGAGCTGTTTTTT TRBV19 few TRBD1 TRBJ2-2